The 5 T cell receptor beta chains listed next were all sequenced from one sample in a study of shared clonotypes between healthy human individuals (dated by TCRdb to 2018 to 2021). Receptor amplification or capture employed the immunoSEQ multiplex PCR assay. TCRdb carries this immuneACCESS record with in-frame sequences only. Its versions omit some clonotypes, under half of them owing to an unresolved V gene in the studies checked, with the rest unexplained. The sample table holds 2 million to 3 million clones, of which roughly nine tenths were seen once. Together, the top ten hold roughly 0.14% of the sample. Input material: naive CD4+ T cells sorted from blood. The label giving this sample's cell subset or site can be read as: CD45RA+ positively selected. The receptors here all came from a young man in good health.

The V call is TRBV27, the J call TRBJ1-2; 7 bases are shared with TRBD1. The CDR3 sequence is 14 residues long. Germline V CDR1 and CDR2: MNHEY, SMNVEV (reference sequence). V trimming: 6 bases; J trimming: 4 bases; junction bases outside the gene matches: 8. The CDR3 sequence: CASRERGRTYGYTF. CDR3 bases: TGTGCCAGCAGGGAAAGGGGGCGCACCTATGGCTACACCTTC.

This chain's CDR3 is CASSTTNTGELFF. The CDR3 nucleotides read TGTGCCAGCAGTACCACAAACACCGGGGAGCTGTTTTTT. The chain links TRBV6-6 to TRBJ2-2, with no clear D. This CDR3 region has 13 residues. V lost 5 bases, J lost 2 bases, and 6 bases lay in between. CDR1 and CDR2 from the germline V gene are MNHNY and SVGAGI (reference sequence).

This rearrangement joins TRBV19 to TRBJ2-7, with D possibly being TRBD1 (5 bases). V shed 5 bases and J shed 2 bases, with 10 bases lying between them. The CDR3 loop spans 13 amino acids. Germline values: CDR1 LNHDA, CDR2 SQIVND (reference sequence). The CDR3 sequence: CASSPDTAYEQYF. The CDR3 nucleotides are TGTGCCAGTAGTCCGGACACCGCCTACGAGCAGTACTTC.

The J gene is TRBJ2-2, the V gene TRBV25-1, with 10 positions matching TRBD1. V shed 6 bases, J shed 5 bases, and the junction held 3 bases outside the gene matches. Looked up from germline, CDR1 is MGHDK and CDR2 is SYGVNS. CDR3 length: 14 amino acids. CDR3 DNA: TGTGCCAGCAGCCGGACAGGGGGGACCGGGGAGCTGTTTTTT. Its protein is CASSRTGGTGELFF.

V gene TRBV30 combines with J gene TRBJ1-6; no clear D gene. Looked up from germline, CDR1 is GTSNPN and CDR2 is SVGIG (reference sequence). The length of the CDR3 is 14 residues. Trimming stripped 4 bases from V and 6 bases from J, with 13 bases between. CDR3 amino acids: CAWNVQPPNSPLHF. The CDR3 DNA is TGTGCCTGGAATGTACAGCCCCCTAATTCACCCCTCCACTTT.